Many counts were recorded for the clone carrying this TCR beta chain. V lost 0 bases, J lost 7 bases, and 10 bases lay in between. The CDR3 totals 13 residues. Germline-derived CDR1 and CDR2 are SGHDT and YYEEEE. The data originate from a study of T-cell reconstitution after alpha-beta-depleted transplantation in children. Unique molecular identifiers were built into the TCRbeta library. TCRdb recomputed calls from the PCR reads with MiXCR, one row per CDR3 protein. The sample carries about 240,000 distinct CDR3 sequences, more than 10% recorded once. Sequenced here: PBMCs from the stem cell graft donor, sampled from the stem cell graft. This clonotype was obtained from a human donor who donated a stem cell graft to a child with acute lymphoblastic leukemia. This chain connects TRBV5-6 to TRBJ1-2; D is unresolved. CDR3 DNA: TGTGCCAGCAGCTTGGGACAATTGGGTGGCTACACCTTC. Translation: CASSLGQLGGYTF.